The 19 T cell receptor beta chains below come from one sample, sequenced in a study of long-term antiretroviral therapy in people with HIV. Running of the v3.0 immunoSEQ assay took place at survey level. Libraries were prepared by immunoSEQ multiplex PCR; TCRdb keeps only in-frame clonotypes and omits some of them. The data hold 20,000 to 25,000 clones, with about 76% observed a single time. The sample was unsorted PBMCs, taken 0.1 years before starting antiretroviral therapy. Receptors were obtained from a middle-aged man with HIV.

J is TRBJ1-6 and V is TRBV7-2; D is possibly TRBD1 (5 bases). The V end lost 5 bases, the J end lost 4 bases, and 18 bases lay between the germline ends. Germline V lookup: CDR1 SGHTA, CDR2 FQGNSA. CDR3 size: 17 residues. CDR3 loop: CASSPREGRKYNSPLHF. The CDR3 nucleotides read TGTGCCAGCAGCCCTCGGGAGGGGCGGAAATATAATTCACCCCTCCACTTT.

The chain carries TRBV9 and TRBJ1-1; 7 bases map to TRBD1. Germline values: CDR1 SGDLS, CDR2 YYNGEE. V lost 4 bases and J lost 5; bases outside the gene matches: 8. This CDR3 spans 14 amino acids. CDR3 coding DNA: TGTGCCAGCAGCCCAAACCAGGGGGGGACTGAAGCTTTCTTT. Its protein product is CASSPNQGGTEAFF. The full variable domain, with the rest looked up from reference TRBV9 and TRBJ1-1, is DSGVTQTPKHLITATGQRVTLRCSPRSGDLSVYWYQQSLDQGLQFLIQYYNGEERAKGNILERFSAQQFPDLHSELNLSSLELGDSALYFCASSPNQGGTEAFFGQGTRLTVV.

This clone has a handful of counts. This chain uses TRBV7-9 with TRBJ2-1; D is perhaps TRBD2 (5 bases). V was shortened by 5 bases and J by 6 bases, with 11 bases between the two germline ends. Germline V gives CDR1 SEHNR, CDR2 FQNEAQ (reference sequence). CDR3 size: 13 residues. The CDR3 is CASSNWRVNEQFF. Written as DNA, the CDR3 is TGTGCCAGCAGCAACTGGCGGGTCAATGAGCAGTTCTTC. The full variable domain, completed using reference TRBV7-9 and TRBJ2-1, is DTGVSQNPRHKITKRGQNVTFRCDPISEHNRLYWYRQTLGQGPEFLTYFQNEAQLEKSRLLSDRFSAERPKGSFSTLEIQRTEQGDSAMYLCASSNWRVNEQFFGPGTRLTVL.

V and J are TRBV10-1 and TRBJ2-7; 9 nucleotides match TRBD2. Germline V gene sequence: CDR1 WNHNN, CDR2 SYGVQD (reference sequence). The CDR3 runs 15 residues. The J segment lost 5 bases and the V segment lost 3 bases, leaving 8 bases of the junction unmatched. The CDR3 protein is CASSEIAGAKNEQYF. DNA of the CDR3: TGCGCCAGCAGTGAAATAGCGGGAGCAAAGAACGAGCAGTACTTC.

This sequence joins TRBV13 and TRBJ1-5; D call uncertain. The CDR3 totals 13 residues. The germline gives CDR1 PRHDT, CDR2 FYEKMQ (reference sequence). The V and J ends lost 4 bases and 2 bases respectively, with 6 bases between them. CDR3 DNA: TGTGCCAGCAGCTCGATTCGCAATCAGCCCCAGCATTTT. Amino acids: CASSSIRNQPQHF.

This rearrangement joins TRBV5-8 to TRBJ2-1; TRBD1 matches at 7 bases. V lost 3 bases, J lost 14 bases, and 8 bases stayed unmatched. Germline lookup yields CDR1 SGHTS and CDR2 YDEGEE. The CDR3 is 12 residues long. Here the CDR3 reads CASSSYRQGEFF. In DNA form, the CDR3 reads TGTGCCAGCAGCTCCTATCGACAGGGCGAGTTCTTC.

V usage is TRBV7-2 and J usage is TRBJ2-7, with TRBD2 matching 10 bases. Germline values: CDR1 SGHTA, CDR2 FQGNSA. V was clipped by 1 base and J by 3 bases; unmatched bases: 6. The CDR3 loop spans 16 amino acids. The CDR3 DNA follows: TGTGCCAGCAGCTTAGAGCTAGCGGGGGCGGGCTACGAGCAGTACTTC. This codes for CASSLELAGAGYEQYF.

The chain employs TRBV4-3 and TRBJ2-5; possibly TRBD1 for D (5 bases). The germline CDR1 and CDR2 sequences are LGHNA and YSLEER. The CDR3 extends over 15 amino acids. Trimming removed 0 bases at V and 0 bases at J, with 8 bases between. Written as DNA, the CDR3 is TGCGCCAGCAGCCAAGATAGGGGAAACCAAGAGACCCAGTACTTC. It specifies CASSQDRGNQETQYF.

The gene calls are TRBV28 and TRBJ1-6; D is possibly TRBD1 (6 bases). V was clipped by 7 bases and J by 10 bases, with 14 bases between them. Germline V lookup: CDR1 MDHEN, CDR2 SYDVKM. The CDR3 has 13 amino acids. The CDR3 loop reads CASTIQGNSPLHF. As DNA, the CDR3 is TGTGCCAGCACAATACAGGGTAACTCACCCCTCCACTTT.

This chain connects TRBV7-2 to TRBJ2-2; TRBD2 might be the D (6 bases). Trimming took off 1 base at V and 4 bases at J, with 16 bases between the two ends. The CDR3 has 17 amino acids. CDR1 SGHTA and CDR2 FQGNSA come from the germline V gene. CDR3 DNA sequence: TGTGCCAGCAGCTTAGAGGGAAGACTAGTAAGCACCGGGGAGCTGTTTTTT. Translated, it gives CASSLEGRLVSTGELFF.

The V and J genes are TRBV19 and TRBJ1-6; 7 bases map to TRBD1. The CDR3 has 15 residues. V was pared by 4 bases and J by 8 bases, with 8 bases of the junction left unmatched. The germline V gene has CDR1 LNHDA and CDR2 SQIVND (reference sequence). Here the CDR3 DNA reads TGTGCCAGTAGTACCGACAGGGATTGGGATTCACCCCTCCACTTT. It codes for CASSTDRDWDSPLHF.

The chain is built from TRBV6-1 and TRBJ2-6, with 7 bases that match TRBD1. With V trimmed by 5 bases and J by 2 bases, 3 bases remained unmatched. CDR1 is MNHNS, CDR2 SASEGT, per germline. The CDR3 runs 15 residues. In DNA form, the CDR3 reads TGTGCCAGCAGTACGACAGGGACTGGGGCCAACGTCCTGACTTTC. It encodes CASSTTGTGANVLTF.

The chain employs TRBV11-3 and TRBJ2-7; tentative D call: TRBD2 (5 bases). The CDR3 spans 15 residues. In germline, CDR1 is SGHNT, CDR2 YENEEA. V was pared by 1 base and J by 3 bases, with 13 bases between. The CDR3 region has the DNA TGTGCCAGCAGCTTAGGCTACGGGGTGGGCTACGAGCAGTACTTC. It yields the protein CASSLGYGVGYEQYF.

This clone appeared a few times. V is TRBV4-2 and J is TRBJ1-2, with D possibly TRBD1 on 5 matching bases. Trimming removed 9 bases from V and 3 bases from J, with 20 bases in between. This CDR3 has 15 amino acids. Germline V gene data show CDR1 as LGHNA and CDR2 as YNFKEQ. The CDR3 nucleotides are TGTGCCAGTTTACCGGGGACCGTAGGCGACTATGGCTACACCTTC. This sequence encodes CASLPGTVGDYGYTF.

This chain uses TRBV27 with TRBJ2-3; D gene ambiguous. In germline, CDR1 is MNHEY, CDR2 SMNVEV (reference sequence). Trimming pared 3 bases from V and 6 bases from J, leaving 10 bases between. The CDR3 contains 13 residues. The CDR3 region has the DNA TGTGCCAGCAGTTTCGGGCAGAAGGATACGCAGTATTTT. It codes for CASSFGQKDTQYF.

The chain combines TRBV7-8 with TRBJ2-7; 8 positions agree with TRBD1. The V and J ends lost 3 bases and 3 bases, in that order; junction bases with no gene match: 7. The CDR3 covers 15 residues. Germline lookup yields CDR1 SGHVS and CDR2 FQNEAQ. CDR3 loop: CASSFLDRGDYEQYF. The CDR3 DNA reads as TGTGCCAGCAGCTTCCTCGACAGGGGAGACTACGAGCAGTACTTC.

This chain links TRBV21-1 with TRBJ2-2; the D call of TRBD2 is as the table states it, not checked on the DNA. TRBV21-1 is shown as a pseudogene. The CDR3 contains 15 residues. The CDR3 sequence is CASSKVEGYTGELFF. CDR3 DNA: TGTGCCAGCAGCAAAGTGGAGGGGTACACCGGGGAGCTGTTTTTT.

The CDR3 loop is CAFRGLTGELFF. DNA of the CDR3: TGTGCCTTCAGGGGTTTAACCGGGGAGCTGTTTTTT. This chain links TRBV30 with TRBJ2-2; tentative D call: TRBD1 (6 bases). The CDR3 runs 12 residues. CDR1 GTSNPN and CDR2 SVGIG come from the germline V gene (reference sequence). Between the trimmed V and J ends, which lost 7 bases and 5 bases, there was a span of 11 bases.

The V gene is TRBV2, the J gene TRBJ1-3; D remains unclear. The CDR3 runs 14 residues. The V and J ends lost 6 bases and 0 bases respectively, with 9 bases between them. The germline gives CDR1 SNHLY, CDR2 FYNNEI. The CDR3 bases are TGTGCCAGCAGGGTACAAGTCTCTGGAAACACCATATATTTT. It encodes CASRVQVSGNTIYF. The entire variable domain, with the rest obtained from reference TRBV2 and TRBJ1-3, is as follows: EPEVTQTPSHQVTQMGQEVILRCVPISNHLYFYWYRQILGQKVEFLVSFYNNEISEKSEIFDDQFSVERPDGSNFTLKIRSTKLEDSAMYFCASRVQVSGNTIYFGEGSWLTVV.